This entry lists 21 T cell receptor beta chains sequenced from one sample in a study of vaccination and CD4 T cells after COVID-19. The treatment here: roughly nine-day PBMC culture with coronavirus spike peptide pools or control peptides (ViraFEST assay). The Oncomine TCR Beta short-read assay sequenced DNA from cultured CD4+ T cells. TCRdb independently ran MiXCR on the PCR reads; one entry per CDR3 protein. This table holds 15,000 to 25,000 distinct CDR3 sequences, approximately 40% found once. Their cognate antigens are unknown. Sequenced: cultured CD4+ T cells from blood. These receptors originate from a human donor with COVID-19.

The genes are TRBV6-1 and TRBJ2-2; D unclear. CDR1 MNHNS and CDR2 SASEGT come from the germline V gene. V was shortened by 0 bases and J by 7 bases, with 9 bases between the two germline ends. The CDR3 is made up of 14 amino acids. CDR3 nucleotide sequence: TGTGCCAGCAGTGAAGCTACGGCCGGCGGGGAGCTGTTTTTT. Translated, it gives CASSEATAGGELFF.

In this sample, this clonotype turned up once. In DNA, the CDR3 is TGTGCCAGTCCAGGCGGGCCGCGCCAAGAGACCCAGTACTTC. It specifies CASPGGPRQETQYF. The chain has TRBV6-1 and TRBJ2-5, with D possibly matching TRBD2 (5 bases). Germline assignment: CDR1 MNHNS and CDR2 SASEGT. Trimming removed 9 bases from V and 1 base from J, with 15 bases in between. This CDR3 has 14 amino acids.

This clonotype has more than one count but fewer than ten. CDR3 sequence (DNA): TGTGCCATCAGTAGGGACAGGGTAAGAGAGACCCAGTACTTC. Protein sequence: CAISRDRVRETQYF. The rearrangement joins TRBV10-3 to TRBJ2-5; 9 nucleotides align to TRBD1. J gave up 4 bases and V 5 bases, and 5 bases lay outside the gene matches. The CDR3 has 14 amino acids. The germline V gene encodes CDR1 ENHRY and CDR2 SYGVKD.

The chain joins TRBV14 to TRBJ1-2, with a possible D match to TRBD1 (6 bases). The V and J ends lost 0 bases and 14 bases respectively, with 16 bases between them. Germline V lookup: CDR1 SGHDN, CDR2 FVKESK. The CDR3 length is 13 residues. CDR3 in amino acids: CASSQDGQFSYTF. Here the CDR3 DNA reads TGTGCCAGCAGCCAAGATGGACAGTTTTCGTATACCTTC. The entire variable domain, with the rest obtained from reference TRBV14 and TRBJ1-2, is as follows: EAGVTQFPSHSVIEKGQTVTLRCDPISGHDNLYWYRRVMGKEIKFLLHFVKESKQDESGMPNNRFLAERTGGTYSTLKVQPAELEDSGVYFCASSQDGQFSYTFGSGTRLTVV.

The J gene is TRBJ2-6, the V gene TRBV7-8, with D hard to call. V was pared by 3 bases and J by 1 base, with 10 bases between. Germline values: CDR1 SGHVS, CDR2 FQNEAQ. The CDR3 is 16 amino acids. CDR3 in DNA: TGTGCCAGCAGCTTTGCTAAGCCGTCTGGGGCCAACGTCCTGACTTTC. Amino acids: CASSFAKPSGANVLTF.

This rearrangement joins TRBV27 to TRBJ1-4; D is unclear. Germline values: CDR1 MNHEY, CDR2 SMNVEV (reference sequence). This CDR3 has 14 amino acids. Trimming took 2 bases from V and 5 from J, leaving 9 bases between them. The CDR3 is CASSLRERNEKLFF. CDR3 nucleotide sequence: TGTGCCAGCAGTTTACGCGAAAGAAATGAAAAACTGTTTTTT.

This clonotype was counted only a few times. The genes are TRBV7-8 and TRBJ2-3; TRBD2 aligns across 15 bases. Germline assignment: CDR1 SGHVS and CDR2 FQNEAQ. V lost 5 bases to trimming and J lost 0 bases; unmatched junction nucleotides: 9. The length of the CDR3 is 19 residues. This CDR3 reads CASSRRTSGGGPSTDTQYF. CDR3 DNA sequence: TGTGCCAGCAGCCGCCGGACTAGCGGGGGGGGACCTAGCACAGATACGCAGTATTTT.

This chain links TRBV10-1 with TRBJ2-3; 12 positions match TRBD2. With 3 bases clipped from V and 7 bases from J, the junction kept 8 bases outside the gene matches. Looked up from germline, CDR1 is WNHNN and CDR2 is SYGVQD (reference sequence). This CDR3 is 16 amino acids long. In DNA, the CDR3 is TGCGCCAGCAGTGACCCGACTAGCGGGGGATTATATACGCAGTATTTT. It codes for CASSDPTSGGLYTQYF.

The rearrangement uses TRBV7-9 and TRBJ1-1; D is ambiguous. The CDR3 sequence is 12 residues long. CDR1 SEHNR and CDR2 FQNEAQ come from the germline V gene (reference sequence). The ends were cut back, 8 bases at V and 2 bases at J, with 9 bases in the middle. The CDR3 region has the DNA TGTGCCAGCGAGTGGAGTAACACTGAAGCTTTCTTT. It is translated as CASEWSNTEAFF.

This clonotype was detected a few times. This chain uses TRBV27 with TRBJ1-1; no clear D. The length of the CDR3 is 14 residues. V was cut by 6 bases and J by 0 bases, with 11 bases left in between. CDR1 and CDR2 (germline): MNHEY, SMNVEV (reference sequence). CDR3 in amino acids: CASRENRVNTEAFF. Written as DNA, the CDR3 is TGTGCCAGCAGAGAGAACAGAGTGAACACTGAAGCTTTCTTT.

The chain uses TRBV5-4 and TRBJ1-2, with 8 bases lining up with TRBD1. This CDR3 has 13 residues. J was trimmed by 6 bases and V by 2 bases; bases with no gene match: 3. Germline V lookup: CDR1 SGHNT, CDR2 YYREEE (reference sequence). CDR3 protein: CASSLSGGHGYTF. CDR3 nucleotides: TGTGCCAGCAGCTTATCAGGGGGCCATGGCTACACCTTC.

Note on this clonotype: The junction shows a germline mismatch at one end, possibly a read error. Here the CDR3 reads CASSVLGTNEQFF. The CDR3 DNA is TGTGCTAGCAGCGTCCTTGGTACGAATGAGCAGTTCTTC. J is TRBJ2-1 and V is TRBV7-7; D unclear. Germline-derived CDR1 and CDR2 are SSHAT and FNYEAQ (reference sequence). This CDR3 has 13 amino acids.

The chain has TRBV3-1 and TRBJ1-1; D remains unclear. This CDR3 has 12 amino acids. The germline V gene encodes CDR1 LGHDT and CDR2 YNNKEL (reference sequence). The ends were cut back, 5 bases at V and 3 bases at J, with 7 bases in the middle. In nucleotides, the CDR3 is TGTGCCAGCAGCAACCGGGACACTGAAGCTTTCTTT. Translating gives CASSNRDTEAFF.

This clonotype has just a few counts. A read error may produce the germline difference seen at one junction end. V and J are TRBV7-7 and TRBJ2-5, with D possibly being TRBD2 (6 bases). Germline CDR1 reads SSHAT; CDR2 reads FNYEAQ (reference sequence). This CDR3 spans 14 amino acids. The chain's CDR3 is CASSFRRGQETQYF. CDR3 coding DNA: TGTGCTAGCAGCTTCAGGCGGGGCCAAGAGACCCAGTACTTC. Full variable domain (missing parts from reference TRBV7-7 and TRBJ2-5): GAGVSQSPRYKVTKRGQDVTLRCDPISSHATLYWYQQALGQGPEFLTYFNYEAQPDKSGLPSDRFSAERPEGSISTLTIQRTEQRDSAMYRCASSFRRGQETQYFGPGTRLLVL.

The J gene is TRBJ2-7, the V gene TRBV2; the match to TRBD1 covers 7 bases. This CDR3 comprises 14 residues. The V gene's germline CDR1 is SNHLY and CDR2 FYNNEI. V was clipped by 8 bases and J by 6 bases; unmatched bases: 13. Written as DNA, the CDR3 is TGTGCCAGCCAGCTGGGACAGAGGCTGTCCGAGCAGTACTTC. Encoded protein: CASQLGQRLSEQYF.

The CDR3 loop reads CASRNHVTNTGELFF. DNA of the CDR3: TGCGCCAGCAGAAACCATGTTACGAACACCGGGGAGCTGTTTTTT. The chain links TRBV5-1 to TRBJ2-2; unclear D gene. The CDR3 totals 15 residues. Germline V gene data show CDR1 as SGHRS and CDR2 as YFSETQ. V lost 5 bases and J lost 0, with 11 bases in between. The variable domain in full, completed from reference TRBV5-1 and TRBJ2-2, reads KAGVTQTPRYLIKTRGQQVTLSCSPISGHRSVSWYQQTPGQGLQFLFEYFSETQRNKGNFPGRFSGRQFSNSRSEMNVSTLELGDSALYLCASRNHVTNTGELFFGEGSRLTVL.

The table lists this clonotype with a few counts. The chain is built from TRBV20-1 and TRBJ1-2; D gene ambiguous. Trimming cost V 4 bases and J 2 bases, with 11 bases left between them. CDR3 size: 13 residues. Germline CDR1 reads DFQATT; CDR2 reads SNEGSKA (reference sequence). Here the CDR3 reads CSAITETNYGYTF. In nucleotides, the CDR3 is TGCAGTGCTATAACGGAAACCAACTATGGCTACACCTTC.

This clonotype was observed a handful of times. V usage is TRBV7-2 and J usage is TRBJ1-1; no clear D gene. Germline CDR1 SGHTA, CDR2 FQGNSA. The V gene lost 5 bases and the J gene lost 4 bases, with 17 bases spanning the gap. The CDR3 has 15 amino acids. The CDR3 is CASSPQEWGGTEAFF. In nucleotides, the CDR3 is TGTGCCAGCAGCCCTCAGGAGTGGGGAGGCACTGAAGCTTTCTTT.

This sequence joins TRBV4-3 and TRBJ1-2; D is ambiguous. CDR1 and CDR2 from the germline V gene are LGHNA and YSLEER. There are 13 residues in the CDR3. V lost 3 bases and J 2 bases, leaving 7 bases between the germline ends. The CDR3 here is CASSQAANYGYTF. For the CDR3, the DNA is TGCGCCAGCAGCCAGGCAGCGAACTATGGCTACACCTTC.

The chain has TRBV19 and TRBJ1-1, with D maybe TRBD1 (6 bases). V lost 3 bases and J lost 1, with 18 bases in between. This CDR3 has 17 amino acids. Per germline, CDR1 LNHDA and CDR2 SQIVND (reference sequence). CDR3 sequence: CASSIVGARRTNTEAFF. In DNA form, the CDR3 reads TGTGCCAGTAGTATCGTGGGGGCCAGACGGACGAACACTGAAGCTTTCTTT. Full variable domain (outside the CDR3, taken from reference TRBV19 and TRBJ1-1): DGGITQSPKYLFRKEGQNVTLSCEQNLNHDAMYWYRQDPGQGLRLIYYSQIVNDFQKGDIAEGYSVSREKKESFPLTVTSAQKNPTAFYLCASSIVGARRTNTEAFFGQGTRLTVV.

This clonotype was detected a few times. The genes are TRBV5-4 and TRBJ2-3; tentatively, D is TRBD2 (5 bases). The CDR3 has 14 amino acids. V shed 2 bases and J shed 0 bases, with 7 bases lying between them. The germline CDR1 and CDR2 sequences are SGHNT and YYREEE (reference sequence). This chain's CDR3 is CASSFGLSTDTQYF. The CDR3 nucleotides are TGTGCCAGCAGCTTCGGACTTAGCACAGATACGCAGTATTTT. The complete variable domain, with remaining parts taken from reference TRBV5-4 and TRBJ2-3, reads ETGVTQSPTHLIKTRGQQVTLRCSSQSGHNTVSWYQQALGQGPQFIFQYYREEENGRGNFPPRFSGLQFPNYSSELNVNALELDDSALYLCASSFGLSTDTQYFGPGTRLTVL.